The present TCR beta chain was sequenced within a study of blood T cell repertoires in COVID-19. In the study overall: Samples representing acute and convalescent COVID-19 were sourced from the United States, Italy and Spain. From T cells, B-cell-depleted T cells, or PBMCs came the material, which was cDNA or gDNA.

Per the original methods: How many nucleated cells were present was estimated from reference gene primer amplification. The assay was immunoSEQ multiplex PCR, and TCRdb's table has in-frame clones only and misses some. V, J and clone size derive from that table, while D and trimming were established from the DNA sequence. The sample has roughly 160,000 clones; roughly 86% are singletons. Germline CDR1 reads SGHNT; CDR2 reads YENEEA. The CDR3 has 12 residues. Trimming took 5 bases from V and 5 from J, leaving 9 bases between them. The V call is TRBV11-3, the J call TRBJ2-5, with TRBD1 as a possible D gene (5 bases). This receptor was taken from a woman aged 55-69 years who had recovered from COVID-19. Sequences were obtained from peripheral blood. This chain's CDR3 is CASSINRETQYF. CDR3 DNA sequence: TGTGCCAGCAGCATCAACAGGGAGACCCAGTACTTC.